The rows below give T cell receptor beta chains drawn from one sample of a study of technical replicates of blood from a few donors. Profiled with immunoSEQ multiplex PCR; TCRdb holds only in-frame clones, not every one. The table lists about 75,000 clones, 92% of them singletons. Source material: T cells isolated from PBMCs. The receptor set was obtained from a human donor in good health. CDR3s include the opening cysteine and the closing phenylalanine or tryptophan. A D gene is named only where the DNA matches it firmly. Size tells how often a clone was seen (once, few, many) or the class of an expanded clone, and some rows leave it out.

J: TRBJ2-7
size: -
D: -
V: TRBV19
DNA: TGTGCCAGTAGTATCGTCCACTCCTCCGAGCAGTACTTC
CDR3: CASSIVHSSEQYF

J: TRBJ1-4
size: -
D: TRBD1
V: TRBV4-1
DNA: TGCGCCAGCAGCCGTCCGACGGGACAGGGGAATGAAAAACTGTTTTTT
CDR3: CASSRPTGQGNEKLFF

J: TRBJ1-1
size: -
D: -
V: TRBV19
DNA: TGTGCCAGTAGTCTTTTCTCTGACAGTGAAGCTTTCTTT
CDR3: CASSLFSDSEAFF

J: TRBJ1-1
size: -
D: -
V: TRBV7-3
DNA: TGTGCCAGCAGCTTAACCGGGGATGAAGCTTTCTTT
CDR3: CASSLTGDEAFF

J: TRBJ1-1
size: -
D: -
V: TRBV20-1
DNA: TGCAGTGCTAGTGGTACAGGGGAAGCTTTCTTT
CDR3: CSASGTGEAFF

J: TRBJ2-7
size: -
D: TRBD1
V: TRBV28
DNA: TGTGCCAGCAGCTGGGGACAGTATCCTGACTACGAGCAGTACTTC
CDR3: CASSWGQYPDYEQYF

J: TRBJ2-1
size: -
D: TRBD1
V: TRBV27
DNA: TGTGCCAGCAGTTCACAACAGGGGGTTGGGTACAATGAGCAGTTCTTC
CDR3: CASSSQQGVGYNEQFF

J: TRBJ2-1
size: -
D: TRBD1
V: TRBV5-1
DNA: TGCGCCAGCAGCTTGGAAGGACAGGGTATCGATGAGCAGTTCTTC
CDR3: CASSLEGQGIDEQFF

J: TRBJ2-2
size: -
D: -
V: TRBV28
DNA: TGTGCCAGCAGTTTTCGTGACACCGGGGAGCTGTTTTTT
CDR3: CASSFRDTGELFF

J: TRBJ2-1
size: -
D: -
V: TRBV11-2
DNA: TGTGCCAGCAGCTTAGGTGGGGGGAATGAGCAGTTCTTC
CDR3: CASSLGGGNEQFF

J: TRBJ2-1
size: -
D: TRBD2
V: TRBV7-2
DNA: TGTGCCAGCAGCAGCGGGAGTGGATTCAATGAGCAGTTCTTC
CDR3: CASSSGSGFNEQFF

J: TRBJ1-5
size: -
D: -
V: TRBV14
DNA: TGTGCCAGCAGCCATCACGAGGGCAGGGACTCGCAGCCCCAGCATTTT
CDR3: CASSHHEGRDSQPQHF

J: TRBJ2-7
size: once
D: TRBD1
V: TRBV19
DNA: TGTGCCAGTAGTCCCGGGACAGGGACTAACGAGCAGTACTTC
CDR3: CASSPGTGTNEQYF

J: TRBJ1-1
size: few
D: -
V: TRBV6-5
DNA: TGTGCCAGCCTCCCCTCGGTCGTGCTCGCTGAAGCTTTCTTT
CDR3: CASLPSVVLAEAFF

J: TRBJ2-7
size: -
D: -
V: TRBV27
DNA: TGTGCCAGCAGTAGGGGGAGACAGTACGAGCAGTACTTC
CDR3: CASSRGRQYEQYF

J: TRBJ2-3
size: -
D: -
V: TRBV5-1
DNA: TGCGCCAGCAGCGAGAACCTATCCACAGATACGCAGTATTTT
CDR3: CASSENLSTDTQYF

J: TRBJ1-4
size: -
D: -
V: TRBV21-1
DNA: TGTGCCAGCAGCAAAGGACAGGGTGAAAAACTGTTTTTT
CDR3: CASSKGQGEKLFF

J: TRBJ2-3
size: -
D: -
V: TRBV30
DNA: TGTGCCTGGAAACATGGGGCTCTGGGAGATACGCAGTATTTT
CDR3: CAWKHGALGDTQYF